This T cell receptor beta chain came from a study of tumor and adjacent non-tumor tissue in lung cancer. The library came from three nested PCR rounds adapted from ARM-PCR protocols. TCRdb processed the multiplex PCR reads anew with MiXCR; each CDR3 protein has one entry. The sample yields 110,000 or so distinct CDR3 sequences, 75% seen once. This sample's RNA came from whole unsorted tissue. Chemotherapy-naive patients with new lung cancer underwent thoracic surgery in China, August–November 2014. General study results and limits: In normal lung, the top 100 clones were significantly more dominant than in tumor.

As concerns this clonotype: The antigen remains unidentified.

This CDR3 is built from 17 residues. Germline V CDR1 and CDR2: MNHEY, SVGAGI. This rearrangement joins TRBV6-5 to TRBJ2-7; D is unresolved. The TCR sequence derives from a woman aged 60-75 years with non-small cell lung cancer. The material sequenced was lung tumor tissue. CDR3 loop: CASRTTLSTTLTYEQYF. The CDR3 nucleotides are TGTGCAAGTCGCACCACACTTAGCACGACCCTGACCTACGAGCAGTACTTC.